This T cell receptor (beta chain) was recovered during a study of T-cell memory formation after mild COVID-19. Study-wide findings and caveats: Later expanders leaned CD4+, whereas day 15 to 85 contracting clones were balanced CD4/CD8.

TCRdb re-analysed the 5' RACE reads in MiXCR, keeping a single row per CDR3 protein. The data hold approximately 250,000 distinct CDR3 sequences, with 16% observed a single time. Trimming cost V 3 bases and J 6 bases, with 18 bases left between them. The CDR3 runs 15 residues. This clonotype has a count of ten or more. No antigen is known for it. This chain links TRBV12-3 or TRBV12-4 with TRBJ2-7; TRBD1 or TRBD2 may be the D gene (5 bases each). This receptor was identified in a man aged 18 to 35 who had mild COVID-19 (a few samples of this study predate the infection). Cell type and time point are not known. Sequencing was carried out using PBMCs or a T cell subset sorted from them (not recorded which). As DNA, the CDR3 is TGTGCCAGCAGTTTCACCGGGGACCCCCGGGCCGAGCAGTACTTC. It is translated as CASSFTGDPRAEQYF.